This paragraph covers one T cell receptor beta chain sequence. Its antigen remains unidentified. Nothing much larger sits one base from this clone, and base qualities are not available. The library was generated by 5' RACE. Sequencing instrument: Illumina HiSeq 2500. The second PCR ran for roughly 6 to 11 cycles and used a J-beta primer mix along with a sample-barcoded 5' primer. A template-switch 5' adaptor carrying 12 random nucleotides introduced a unique molecular identifier onto each TCR beta cDNA molecule. Each sample yielded at least 3 million CDR3-containing paired-end reads. All of the RNA was converted into first-strand cDNA using the Mint cDNA synthesis kit, with a TRBC-specific oligonucleotide serving as the primer. Following uracil-DNA glycosylase treatment, all cDNA underwent a first 18-cycle PCR with the universal primers M1SS and BC2_uni_R. The original methods were these. For normalization, 1 million high-quality reads were randomly selected from each sample, with every read carrying a distinct molecular identifier. Reads sharing molecular identifiers were discarded rather than binned into consensus sequences. MiTCR, run with a Q25 quality threshold and the strictest error-elimination algorithm, handled CDR3 identification, clonotype clustering and error correction. A nonparametric unseen species model using Euler transformation provided a lower-bound estimate of total TCR beta diversity. TCRdb reprocessed the public reads (quality trimming at Q25 with fastp, clone calling with MiXCR) and kept in-frame beta chains. For every CDR3 protein sequence, its rows merge into one entry that carries the most common genes and DNA. The V and J calls follow TCRdb's processing rather than the paper's. The sample includes 2 million or so distinct CDR3 sequences, with roughly 50% observed a single time. 2% to 2.5% of the sample is held by the ten biggest clonotypes.

CDR1 and CDR2, looked up from the germline V gene, are SQVTM and ANQGSEA. V has 6 bases trimmed and J has 7 bases trimmed; junction bases matching no gene number 11. The CDR3 numbers 13 residues from cysteine through phenylalanine. Only the CDR3 portion is preserved as DNA: 39 bases, with reading frame beginning at the first base. This entry comes from a study of blood T cells in healthy people across ages (dated by TCRdb to about 2015). About the investigation overall: In model experiments, template switching captured roughly one uniquely barcoded TCR beta cDNA molecule for every two T cells. To avoid experimental bias, donors of different ages were distributed randomly across sequencing lanes. Using deep sequencing normalized with unique cDNA molecular identifiers, the study measured how TCR beta repertoire diversity changes with age. Using the same blood draw, the study looked at two additional independent replicas of 1 million unique cDNA reads for two donors, one aged 18 to 30 and the other aged 80 or older. The donors were split into four age groups: young (average 16 years), middle-aged (39), aged (approximately 60) and long-lived (about 74). Results the study describes overall, beyond this receptor: The percentage of naive T cells measured by flow cytometry correlated strongly with observed TCR beta diversity. Estimates of total diversity from one million sequenced T cells were regarded as lower bounds and underestimates. Because donor CMV infection status was unknown, age-related changes in expanded clonotypes were potentially confounded. Conclusive comparison of naive and antigen-experienced compartments was prevented by the profiling of bulk unsorted PBMCs. Compared with the aged group, the long-lived group had more naive CD4+ T cells, fewer expanded clones and increased TCR diversity, a pattern suggesting age selection. As age increased, observed TCR beta diversity per million T cells dropped in a roughly linear way, and a significant reduction was already evident by age roughly 36.

The donors were roughly 40 Caucasian individuals from Russia, aged 6 to 90 years, who were systemically healthy. Ten milliliters of peripheral blood were collected from each donor into EDTA-treated Vacutainer tubes. Ficoll-Paque density-gradient centrifugation was used to isolate PBMCs, with at least 6 million obtained per sample. Trizol reagent was used to extract total RNA from PBMCs, with at least 6 micrograms per sample. Naive CD45RAhigh/CD27high T cell percentages were measured by flow cytometry on a PBMC aliquot from every donor. The clonotype was recovered from a woman aged 40 to 49 in good health. The V gene is TRBV29-1 and the J gene is TRBJ2-7; 8 central nucleotides agree with TRBD1. The sequenced sample consisted of blood. The CDR3 region: CSVVRTGTGEQYF. The bases are TGCAGCGTAGTGCGGACAGGGACGGGAGAGCAGTACTTC.